These 18 T cell receptor beta chains were sequenced from one sample in a study of control samples from healthy donors and cancer patients. Clones were sequenced by immunoSEQ multiplex PCR, and TCRdb holds only the in-frame ones, with some missing. The sample has about 80,000 clones; 88% are singletons. The sequencing input was blood. The origin of the receptors is a woman aged 45 to 65 in good health.

This chain joins TRBV11-3 and TRBJ2-1; 8 bases map to TRBD2. The germline V gene encodes CDR1 SGHNT and CDR2 YENEEA. V gave up 1 base and J gave up 7 bases; unmatched junction bases: 3. The CDR3 contains 14 residues. The CDR3 DNA sequence: TGTGCCAGCAGCTTAGCAGCGGGGGTAAATGAGCAGTTCTTC. Amino acid sequence: CASSLAAGVNEQFF.

V and J are TRBV10-2 and TRBJ1-1; D is possibly TRBD1 (6 bases). CDR3 length: 14 amino acids. V dropped 3 bases and J dropped 5 bases, with 13 bases sitting between them. Germline V lookup: CDR1 WSHSY, CDR2 SAAADI. The CDR3 bases are TGCGCCAGCAGTGATGGGGGGCCCGAGACTGAAGCTTTCTTT. It is translated as CASSDGGPETEAFF.

The chain is built from TRBV27 and TRBJ1-1, with TRBD1 as a possible D gene (6 bases). Germline CDR1 and CDR2: MNHEY and SMNVEV (reference sequence). CDR3 length: 14 amino acids. The V end lost 4 bases, the J end lost 6 bases, and 15 bases lay between the germline ends. CDR3 in DNA: TGTGCCAGCAGTTCCTCACAGGGCGCGCCTGAAGCTTTCTTT. Translation gives CASSSSQGAPEAFF.

The chain recombines TRBV15 with TRBJ1-2, with no clear D. The germline V gene has CDR1 LNHNV and CDR2 YYDKDF (reference sequence). Trimming shortened V by 3 bases and J by 2 bases, and 10 bases separated the two germline ends. The length of the CDR3 is 14 residues. As DNA, the CDR3 is TGTGCCACCAGCAGCAGGTTAACGAACTATGGCTACACCTTC. It translates to CATSSRLTNYGYTF. Together with reference TRBV15 and TRBJ1-2, the CDR3 gives the full variable domain: DAMVIQNPRYQVTQFGKPVTLSCSQTLNHNVMYWYQQKSSQAPKLLFHYYDKDFNNEADTPDNFQSRRPNTSFCFLDIRSPGLGDTAMYLCATSSRLTNYGYTFGSGTRLTVV.

V and J are TRBV4-1 and TRBJ1-2; 9 bases agree with TRBD1. Germline trimming cut 0 bases from V and 4 bases from J; bases unmatched to any gene: 6. From germline, CDR1 is MGHRA and CDR2 YSYEKL. This CDR3 region has 16 residues. The CDR3 DNA follows: TGCGCCAGCAGCCAAGATATAGGGACAGGGAGCTATGGCTACACCTTC. Translating it yields CASSQDIGTGSYGYTF.

J is TRBJ2-3 and V is TRBV6-4, with 10 bases identical to TRBD2. The CDR3 contains 14 residues. Germline V gives CDR1 MRHNA, CDR2 SNTAGT. Trimming cost V 6 bases and J 2 bases; bases outside gene matches: 2. In DNA form, the CDR3 reads TGTGCCAGCAGGAGCGGGGGGGCCACAGATACGCAGTATTTT. This sequence encodes CASRSGGATDTQYF.

The genes are TRBV5-1 and TRBJ2-7; 7 nucleotides agree with TRBD1. Germline V gene sequence: CDR1 SGHRS, CDR2 YFSETQ. The junction had 5 bases not matched to a gene; V was cut back by 0 bases and J by 5 bases. The CDR3 contains 14 residues. The CDR3 DNA sequence: TGCGCCAGCAGCTTGGGAAGGGGGCGCAACGAGCAGTACTTC. It is translated as CASSLGRGRNEQYF.

CDR3 amino acids: CASSQKVRGTQYF. The CDR3 DNA sequence: TGTGCCAGCAGCCAAAAGGTTAGGGGTACGCAGTATTTT. The rearrangement joins TRBV3-1 (or the pseudogene TRBV3-2) to TRBJ2-3, with a possible D match to TRBD1 (5 bases). CDR3 length equals 13 residues. Trimming took 2 bases from V and 8 from J, leaving 11 bases between them. Germline V gene lookup returns CDR1 LGHDT and CDR2 YNNKEL (reference sequence).

In this sample, this clone turned up once. The chain recombines TRBV11-3 with TRBJ1-4; 8 positions match TRBD1. This CDR3 region has 15 residues. The germline V gene encodes CDR1 SGHNT and CDR2 YENEEA. Germline trimming cut 5 bases from V and 7 bases from J; bases unmatched to any gene: 9. The CDR3 DNA sequence: TGTGCCAGCAGCGGGATCAGGGGGCCATGTGAAAAACTGTTTTTT. Translating gives CASSGIRGPCEKLFF.

The chain carries TRBV6-5 and TRBJ1-1; D ambiguous. CDR3 length equals 15 residues. Per germline, CDR1 MNHEY and CDR2 SVGAGI. V was cut by 8 bases and J by 2 bases, with 18 bases left in between. This CDR3 is CASRIGNLFNTEAFF. CDR3 coding DNA: TGTGCCAGCCGTATCGGTAACTTGTTTAACACTGAAGCTTTCTTT.

The chain joins TRBV10-3 to TRBJ2-7; D uncertain. The CDR3 is made up of 11 amino acids. Germline CDR1 is ENHRY and CDR2 is SYGVKD. Trimming pared 2 bases from V and 3 bases from J, leaving 2 bases between. The CDR3 sequence: CAISENYEQYF. CDR3 DNA: TGTGCCATCAGTGAGAACTACGAGCAGTACTTC.

The chain employs TRBV5-1 and TRBJ2-5; 7 bases line up with TRBD1. The J segment lost 1 base and the V segment lost 4 bases, leaving 4 bases of the junction unmatched. Germline values: CDR1 SGHRS, CDR2 YFSETQ. The CDR3 spans 14 residues. The CDR3, as DNA: TGCGCCAGCAGCAAAAGACAGGGCCAAGAGACCCAGTACTTC. Encoded protein: CASSKRQGQETQYF. Full variable domain (missing parts from reference TRBV5-1 and TRBJ2-5): KAGVTQTPRYLIKTRGQQVTLSCSPISGHRSVSWYQQTPGQGLQFLFEYFSETQRNKGNFPGRFSGRQFSNSRSEMNVSTLELGDSALYLCASSKRQGQETQYFGPGTRLLVL.

This clone was detected once. The CDR3 here is CASSLSRQSNEQFF. The CDR3 DNA reads as TGCGCCAGCAGCTTGAGCAGACAGTCCAATGAGCAGTTCTTC. The chain is built from TRBV5-1 and TRBJ2-1, with a weak D call TRBD1 (5 bases). From germline, CDR1 is SGHRS and CDR2 YFSETQ. Trimming removed 1 base from V and 6 bases from J, with 11 bases in between. The CDR3 extends over 14 amino acids. Full variable domain (missing parts from reference TRBV5-1 and TRBJ2-1): KAGVTQTPRYLIKTRGQQVTLSCSPISGHRSVSWYQQTPGQGLQFLFEYFSETQRNKGNFPGRFSGRQFSNSRSEMNVSTLELGDSALYLCASSLSRQSNEQFFGPGTRLTVL.

The rearrangement links TRBV2 to TRBJ2-3; D is undetermined. Trimming removed 2 bases at V and 5 bases at J, with 2 bases between. The CDR3 consists of 11 residues. CDR1 is SNHLY and CDR2 is FYNNEI in the germline V gene. The CDR3 sequence: CASSERDTQYF. In DNA, the CDR3 is TGTGCCAGCAGTGAACGAGATACGCAGTATTTT.

The V gene is TRBV12-5, the J gene TRBJ1-5, with D possibly TRBD1 on 6 matching bases. Germline loops: CDR1 LGHNT, CDR2 FRNRAP. Trimming stripped 5 bases from V and 9 bases from J, with 23 bases between. This CDR3 is built from 16 residues. The CDR3 DNA reads TGTGCTAGTGGTGTCGTGGGGGCGTACCGGAAAGCGCCCCAGCATTTT. It specifies CASGVVGAYRKAPQHF.

The V call is TRBV6-6, the J call TRBJ1-1; 7 bases fit TRBD1. CDR3 length equals 13 residues. Germline-derived CDR1 and CDR2 are MNHNY and SVGAGI (reference sequence). The trim removed 7 bases at V and 8 bases at J, leaving 10 bases unmatched. For the CDR3, the DNA is TGTGCCAGCAACGAGGAAGGGGGCGAGGAAGCTTTCTTT. It is translated as CASNEEGGEEAFF.

The rearrangement uses TRBV13 and TRBJ2-2, with unresolved D. V was cut by 0 bases and J by 5 bases, with 4 bases left in between. CDR3 length equals 13 residues. Germline-derived CDR1 and CDR2 are PRHDT and FYEKMQ (reference sequence). CDR3 sequence: CASSLGGTGELFF. Here the CDR3 DNA reads TGTGCCAGCAGCTTAGGTGGTACCGGGGAGCTGTTTTTT. Complete variable domain (other parts from reference TRBV13 and TRBJ2-2): AAGVIQSPRHLIKEKRETATLKCYPIPRHDTVYWYQQGPGQDPQFLISFYEKMQSDKGSIPDRFSAQQFSDYHSELNMSSLELGDSALYFCASSLGGTGELFFGEGSRLTVL.

This chain uses TRBV5-4 with TRBJ2-2, with 7 bases fitting TRBD2. Germline V gene lookup returns CDR1 SGHNT and CDR2 YYREEE (reference sequence). J lost 0 bases, V lost 0 bases, and 2 bases had no gene match. The CDR3 consists of 16 residues. The CDR3 is CASSLEAGTNTGELFF. The CDR3 bases are TGTGCCAGCAGCTTGGAAGCGGGGACGAACACCGGGGAGCTGTTTTTT.